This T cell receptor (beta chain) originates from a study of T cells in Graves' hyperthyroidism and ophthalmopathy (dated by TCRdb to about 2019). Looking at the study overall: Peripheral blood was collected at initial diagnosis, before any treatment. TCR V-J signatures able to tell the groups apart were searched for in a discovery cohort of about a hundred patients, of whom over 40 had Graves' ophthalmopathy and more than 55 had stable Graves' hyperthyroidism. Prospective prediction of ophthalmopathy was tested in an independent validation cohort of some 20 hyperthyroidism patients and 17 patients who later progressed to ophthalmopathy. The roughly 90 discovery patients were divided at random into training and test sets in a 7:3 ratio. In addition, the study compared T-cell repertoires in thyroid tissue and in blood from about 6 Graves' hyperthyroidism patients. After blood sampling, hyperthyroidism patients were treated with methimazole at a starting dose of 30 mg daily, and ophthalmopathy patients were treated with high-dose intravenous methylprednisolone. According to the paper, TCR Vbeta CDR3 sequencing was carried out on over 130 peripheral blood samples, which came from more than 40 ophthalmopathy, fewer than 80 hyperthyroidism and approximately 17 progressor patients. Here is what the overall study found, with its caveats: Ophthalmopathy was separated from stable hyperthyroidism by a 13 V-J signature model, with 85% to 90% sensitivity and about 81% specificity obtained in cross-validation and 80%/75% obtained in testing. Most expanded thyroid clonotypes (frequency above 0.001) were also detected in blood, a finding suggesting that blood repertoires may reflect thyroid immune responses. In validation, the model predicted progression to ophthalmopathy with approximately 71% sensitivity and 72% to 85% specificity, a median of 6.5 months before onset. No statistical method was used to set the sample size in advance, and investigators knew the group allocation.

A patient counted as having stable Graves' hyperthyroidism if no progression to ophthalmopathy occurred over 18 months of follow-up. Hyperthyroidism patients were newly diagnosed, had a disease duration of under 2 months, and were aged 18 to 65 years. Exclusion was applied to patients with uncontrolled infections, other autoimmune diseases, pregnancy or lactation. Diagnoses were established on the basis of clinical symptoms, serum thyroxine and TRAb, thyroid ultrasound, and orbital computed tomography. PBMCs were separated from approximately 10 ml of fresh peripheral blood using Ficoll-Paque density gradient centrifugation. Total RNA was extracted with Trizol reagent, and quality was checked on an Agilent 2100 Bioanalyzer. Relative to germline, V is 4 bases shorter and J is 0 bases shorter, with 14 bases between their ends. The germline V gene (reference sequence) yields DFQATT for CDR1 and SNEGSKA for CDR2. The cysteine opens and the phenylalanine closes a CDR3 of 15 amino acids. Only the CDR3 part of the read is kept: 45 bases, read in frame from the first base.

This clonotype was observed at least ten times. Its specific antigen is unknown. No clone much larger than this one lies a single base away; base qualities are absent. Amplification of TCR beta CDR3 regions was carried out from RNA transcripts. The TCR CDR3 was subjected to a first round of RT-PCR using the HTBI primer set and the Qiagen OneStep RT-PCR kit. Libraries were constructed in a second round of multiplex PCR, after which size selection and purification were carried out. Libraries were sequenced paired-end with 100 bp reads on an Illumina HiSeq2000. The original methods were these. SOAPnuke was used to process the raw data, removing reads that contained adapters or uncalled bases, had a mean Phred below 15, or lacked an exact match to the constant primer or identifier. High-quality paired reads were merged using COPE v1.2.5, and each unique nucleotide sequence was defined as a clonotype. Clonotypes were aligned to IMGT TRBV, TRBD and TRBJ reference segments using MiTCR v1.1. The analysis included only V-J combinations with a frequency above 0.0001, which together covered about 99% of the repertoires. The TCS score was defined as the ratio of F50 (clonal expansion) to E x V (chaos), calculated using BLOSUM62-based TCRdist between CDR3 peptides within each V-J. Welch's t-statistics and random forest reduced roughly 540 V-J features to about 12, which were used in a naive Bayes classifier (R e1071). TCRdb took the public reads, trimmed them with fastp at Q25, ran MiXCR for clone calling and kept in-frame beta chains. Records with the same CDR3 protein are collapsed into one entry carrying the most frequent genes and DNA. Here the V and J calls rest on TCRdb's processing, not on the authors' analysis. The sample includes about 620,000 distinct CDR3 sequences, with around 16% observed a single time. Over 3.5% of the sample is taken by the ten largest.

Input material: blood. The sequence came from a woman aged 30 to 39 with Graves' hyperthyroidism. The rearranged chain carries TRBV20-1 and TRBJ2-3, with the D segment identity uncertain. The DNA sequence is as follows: TGCAGTGCTAACCCCCTGGCGGAAAGCACAGATACGCAGTATTTT. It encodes CSANPLAESTDTQYF.